Below are 15 T cell receptor beta chains sequenced from a single sample in a study of sequential checkpoint blockade in melanoma. Treatment reported: randomized to nivolumab then ipilimumab (arm A) or the reverse (arm B). Data came from immunoSEQ multiplex PCR; TCRdb stores just in-frame clones and leaves some out. The sample lists 20,000 or so clones, around four fifths occurring once. This specimen was CD8+ T cells sorted from blood (inferred from file names), taken from a patient given nivolumab and ipilimumab in sequence. These receptors were collected from a human donor with melanoma.

The chain employs TRBV7-9 and TRBJ2-7; D may be TRBD1 (6 bases). The germline V gene has CDR1 SEHNR and CDR2 FQNEAQ (reference sequence). V was clipped by 7 bases and J by 5 bases, with 12 bases between them. This CDR3 spans 12 amino acids. CDR3 sequence reads: CASTYRAHEQYF. In nucleotides, the CDR3 is TGTGCCAGCACCTACAGGGCGCACGAGCAGTACTTC.

This clone has a single count. The chain carries TRBV2 and TRBJ1-1; D unresolved. Per germline, CDR1 SNHLY and CDR2 FYNNEI. This CDR3 is built from 14 residues. Trimming pared 7 bases from V and 2 bases from J, leaving 14 bases between. The CDR3 protein is CASNEREANTEAFF. CDR3 in DNA: TGTGCCAGCAACGAGAGGGAGGCAAACACTGAAGCTTTCTTT.

This clone was picked up one time. The V and J genes are TRBV27 and TRBJ1-5, with TRBD1 matching over 8 bases. Germline loops: CDR1 MNHEY, CDR2 SMNVEV (reference sequence). This CDR3 has 15 amino acids. V trimming: 5 bases; J trimming: 5 bases; junction bases outside the gene matches: 8. In DNA, the CDR3 is TGTGCCAGCAGTCCCGACAGGGGAGTGGATCAGCCCCAGCATTTT. Protein: CASSPDRGVDQPQHF.

Concerning this clone itself: At the DNA level, this CDR3 is encoded by other sequences in the same sample as well. The J gene is TRBJ1-2, the V gene TRBV14; a possible D gene is TRBD1 (6 bases). V dropped 3 bases and J dropped 5 bases, with 10 bases sitting between them. Per the germline V gene, CDR1 is SGHDN and CDR2 is FVKESK. This CDR3 comprises 13 residues. The CDR3 nucleotides are TGTGCCAGCAGCCAGGACAGTCGATATGGCTACACCTTC. Its protein is CASSQDSRYGYTF. Full variable domain (rest looked up from reference TRBV14 and TRBJ1-2): EAGVTQFPSHSVIEKGQTVTLRCDPISGHDNLYWYRRVMGKEIKFLLHFVKESKQDESGMPNNRFLAERTGGTYSTLKVQPAELEDSGVYFCASSQDSRYGYTFGSGTRLTVV.

This clone occurred once. The chain employs TRBV7-2 and TRBJ1-4; tentatively, D is TRBD1 (5 bases). The CDR3 totals 13 residues. The germline V gene has CDR1 SGHTA and CDR2 FQGNSA. Trimming cost V 0 bases and J 10 bases, with 9 bases left between them. The CDR3 bases are TGTGCCAGCAGCTTAGCGGGGGGAGGAAAACTGTTTTTT. The encoded protein is CASSLAGGGKLFF.

The V gene is TRBV2, the J gene TRBJ2-5, with 9 bases aligning to TRBD2. V shed 9 bases and J 4 bases; nucleotides not matched to a gene: 18. Germline-derived CDR1 and CDR2 are SNHLY and FYNNEI. The CDR3 totals 17 residues. CDR3 loop: CASEGRLADKRGETQYF. As DNA, the CDR3 is TGTGCCAGTGAGGGGAGACTAGCGGACAAGCGTGGAGAGACCCAGTACTTC.

The J gene is TRBJ1-2, the V gene TRBV5-8; D perhaps matches TRBD1 (5 bases). Germline V gene sequence: CDR1 SGHTS, CDR2 YDEGEE. CDR3 length equals 16 residues. V was cut by 0 bases and J by 3 bases, with 15 bases left in between. The CDR3 coding sequence is TGTGCCAGCAGCTTGGCGGAGGGGTTCGCTTACTATGGCTACACCTTC. Translated, it gives CASSLAEGFAYYGYTF.

This clone was counted only a few times. This chain joins TRBV6-6 and TRBJ1-1; D unclear. This CDR3 is built from 13 residues. Germline V gene data show CDR1 as MNHNY and CDR2 as SVGAGI (reference sequence). V was clipped by 5 bases and J by 7 bases, with 14 bases between them. The CDR3 nucleotides are TGTGCCAGCAGTCCATCCCCGGGGTTTGAAGCTTTCTTT. Amino acids: CASSPSPGFEAFF.

This clone was recorded only once. The chain carries TRBV5-1 and TRBJ1-3; 9 positions agree with TRBD1. The CDR3 length is 13 residues. Germline trimming cut 4 bases from V and 4 bases from J; bases unmatched to any gene: 0. Per the germline V gene, CDR1 is SGHRS and CDR2 is YFSETQ. The CDR3 sequence: CASSGTGGNTIYF. CDR3 DNA: TGCGCCAGCAGCGGGACAGGGGGAAACACCATATATTTT.

V is TRBV5-6 and J is TRBJ1-1; weak D call: TRBD1 (6 bases). V lost 4 bases, J lost 0 bases, and 7 bases lay in between. CDR3 length: 13 amino acids. Germline assignment: CDR1 SGHDT and CDR2 YYEEEE. Here the CDR3 reads CASSRTVNTEAFF. DNA for the CDR3: TGTGCCAGCAGCCGGACAGTGAACACTGAAGCTTTCTTT.

The rearrangement uses TRBV7-9 and TRBJ2-2; 12 bases match TRBD2. The germline V gene encodes CDR1 SEHNR and CDR2 FQNEAQ (reference sequence). The CDR3 loop spans 18 amino acids. J gave up 3 bases and V 6 bases, and 11 bases lay outside the gene matches. This chain's CDR3 is CASSFSLRLAGDTGELFF. CDR3 bases: TGTGCCAGCAGTTTTTCCCTGAGACTAGCGGGAGACACCGGGGAGCTGTTTTTT. Drawing the rest from reference TRBV7-9 and TRBJ2-2, the complete variable domain is DTGVSQNPRHKITKRGQNVTFRCDPISEHNRLYWYRQTLGQGPEFLTYFQNEAQLEKSRLLSDRFSAERPKGSFSTLEIQRTEQGDSAMYLCASSFSLRLAGDTGELFFGEGSRLTVL.

The chain carries TRBV6-1 and TRBJ1-2; 8 nucleotides match TRBD1. With 3 bases clipped from V and 6 bases from J, the junction kept 3 bases outside the gene matches. Germline V gene lookup returns CDR1 MNHNS and CDR2 SASEGT. The CDR3 covers 13 residues. The CDR3 is CASSDRGRNGYTF. In DNA form, the CDR3 reads TGTGCCAGCAGTGACAGGGGGCGTAATGGCTACACCTTC.

The chain combines TRBV27 with TRBJ2-1; TRBD2 matches at 11 bases. The V segment lost 6 bases and the J segment 8 bases; nucleotides outside the gene matches: 9. The CDR3 runs to 15 residues. Germline V gene data show CDR1 as MNHEY and CDR2 as SMNVEV (reference sequence). CDR3 coding DNA: TGTGCCAGCAGCCCGAGACTAGCGGGAACTCATGAGCAGTTCTTC. This gives the protein CASSPRLAGTHEQFF.

This clone appeared a few times. The chain has TRBV7-9 and TRBJ2-7, with 11 bases that match TRBD2. This CDR3 has 16 amino acids. Looked up from germline, CDR1 is SEHNR and CDR2 is FQNEAQ (reference sequence). The V segment lost 4 bases and the J segment 5 bases; nucleotides outside the gene matches: 10. CDR3 residues: CASSYDVGLAGHEQYF. CDR3 nucleotide sequence: TGTGCCAGCAGCTACGATGTAGGACTAGCGGGCCACGAGCAGTACTTC.

This clone was seen only a few times. The genes are TRBV6-1 and TRBJ1-6; D uncertain. Germline lookup yields CDR1 MNHNS and CDR2 SASEGT. V lost 5 bases and J 13 bases, leaving 9 bases between the germline ends. The CDR3 is made up of 11 amino acids. In DNA, the CDR3 is TGTGCCAGCAGTTTCTTCGGGCCCCTCCACTTT. Its translation: CASSFFGPLHF.